A selection of T cell receptor beta chains follows, all from one sample in a study of blood T cell repertoires in COVID-19. Assay: immunoSEQ multiplex PCR; the TCRdb copy retains only in-frame clones and omits some. The sample lists about 200,000 clones, around 87% seen once, with about 10% in the top ten. Sequencing input: peripheral blood. These receptors were taken from a woman in her 50s with COVID-19, enrolled during active disease. CDR3s include the opening cysteine and the closing phenylalanine or tryptophan. The D gene is left open where the match is weak. Clone size is stated in some rows and not others, as once, few, many or a class when expanded.

CASKGGEQFF,TGTGCCAGCAAAGGGGGTGAGCAGTTCTTC,TRBV9,TRBJ2-1,.,.
CASSEQGLNTGELFF,TGTGCCAGCAGTGAACAGGGACTTAACACCGGGGAGCTGTTTTTT,TRBV2,TRBJ2-2,.,.
CASSQDAGNAEQFF,TGTGCCAGCAGCCAAGATGCAGGGAACGCTGAGCAGTTCTTC,TRBV3-1/TRBV3-2,TRBJ2-1,.,.
CATLDRSYNSPLHF,TGTGCCACCCTAGACCGCTCCTATAATTCACCCCTCCACTTT,TRBV2,TRBJ1-6,.,.
CASSLVGRENTEAFF,TGTGCCAGCAGCTTAGTAGGCAGGGAGAACACTGAAGCTTTCTTT,TRBV7-9,TRBJ1-1,.,once
CASSPMYSGTGKRDTQYF,TGTGCCAGCAGCCCCATGTACTCCGGGACAGGGAAGAGAGATACGCAGTATTTT,TRBV7-9,TRBJ2-3,TRBD1,.
CASSLNLRVGAGELFF,TGTGCCAGCAGCTTGAATCTCAGGGTCGGCGCCGGGGAGCTGTTTTTT,TRBV5-4,TRBJ2-2,.,many
CAWSPPGTGRGTQYF,TGTGCCTGGAGCCCGCCAGGGACAGGCAGGGGGACCCAGTACTTC,TRBV30,TRBJ2-5,TRBD1,.
CASSDGQGSYNEQFF,TGTGCCAGCAGTGATGGACAGGGATCCTACAATGAGCAGTTCTTC,TRBV6-4,TRBJ2-1,TRBD1,.
CASSGTGNQPQHF,TGTGCCAGCAGTGGGACAGGGAATCAGCCCCAGCATTTT,TRBV25-1,TRBJ1-5,TRBD1,.
CASSVRTDSYEQYF,TGTGCCAGTAGCGTGCGGACAGATAGCTACGAGCAGTACTTC,TRBV19,TRBJ2-7,.,.
CASSQWNLTGMSIGPTTQYF,TGTGCCAGCAGCCAATGGAACTTAACAGGGATGAGCATAGGTCCTACTACGCAGTATTTT,TRBV14,TRBJ2-3,.,.
CASSHPGQGLYGYTF,TGCGCCAGCAGCCATCCGGGACAGGGCCTCTATGGCTACACCTTC,TRBV4-1,TRBJ1-2,TRBD1,once
CAWSEGRQTQYF,TGTGCCTGGAGTGAAGGGAGGCAGACCCAGTACTTC,TRBV30,TRBJ2-5,.,.
CASSQFSTGGEKLFF,TGTGCCAGCAGCCAATTTTCGACAGGGGGTGAAAAACTGTTTTTT,TRBV4-2,TRBJ1-4,TRBD1,.
CASSLGTVETQYF,TGCGCCAGCAGCTTGGGGACTGTGGAGACCCAGTACTTC,TRBV5-1,TRBJ2-5,.,.
CASNGMTNTEAFF,TGCGCCAGCAATGGTATGACTAACACTGAAGCTTTCTTT,TRBV5-1,TRBJ1-1,.,.
CASFKGVSGNTIYF,TGTGCCAGCTTCAAGGGGGTCTCTGGAAACACCATATATTTT,TRBV2,TRBJ1-3,.,.
CASSPDWYQPQHF,TGTGCCAGCAGCCCAGACTGGTATCAGCCCCAGCATTTT,TRBV7-2,TRBJ1-5,.,.
CASSLMPTGVGDTQYF,TGTGCCAGCAGCTTGATGCCGACAGGCGTGGGAGATACGCAGTATTTT,TRBV5-5,TRBJ2-3,.,.
CASSIPPPGFYGYTF,TGTGCCAGTAGTATCCCGCCCCCAGGTTTCTATGGCTACACCTTC,TRBV19,TRBJ1-2,.,.
CASSQEGHPKETQYF,TGTGCCAGCAGCCAAGAGGGACACCCGAAAGAGACCCAGTACTTC,TRBV3-1/TRBV3-2,TRBJ2-5,.,.
CASCRTGSSYEQYF,TGCGCCAGCTGCCGGACAGGGAGCTCCTACGAGCAGTACTTC,TRBV5-1,TRBJ2-7,TRBD1,.
CATSDLGGPDTQYF,TGTGCCACCAGTGACTTAGGGGGTCCAGATACGCAGTATTTT,TRBV24-1,TRBJ2-3,.,.
CASSYGGRRETQYF,TGTGCCAGCAGCTATGGCGGTCGGAGGGAGACCCAGTACTTC,TRBV7-2,TRBJ2-5,.,.
CATTETGTRGEQYF,TGTGCCACAACTGAGACCGGGACTAGAGGCGAGCAGTACTTC,TRBV6-5,TRBJ2-7,TRBD2,.
CASSPPRPTASNQPQHF,TGCGCCAGCAGCCCCCCCCGCCCGACAGCCAGCAATCAGCCCCAGCATTTT,TRBV4-1,TRBJ1-5,.,once
CASTYTGELFF,TGTGCCAGCACTTACACCGGGGAGCTGTTTTTT,TRBV12-3/TRBV12-4,TRBJ2-2,.,.
CASSQRGNYGYTF,TGTGCCAGCAGTCAAAGGGGGAACTATGGCTACACCTTC,TRBV12-3/TRBV12-4,TRBJ1-2,.,.
CASSIGPDTSYEQYF,TGTGCCAGTAGTATAGGACCGGACACATCCTACGAGCAGTACTTC,TRBV19,TRBJ2-7,.,.
CASSWGGDDQPQHF,TGTGCCAGCAGTTGGGGGGGGGATGATCAGCCCCAGCATTTT,TRBV6-5,TRBJ1-5,.,.
CASSFGVAGYNEQFF,TGTGCCAGCAGCTTTGGAGTAGCGGGGTACAATGAGCAGTTCTTC,TRBV3-1/TRBV3-2,TRBJ2-1,TRBD2,.
CAWSGRERTYGYTF,TGTGCCTGGAGTGGTAGGGAAAGGACTTACGGCTACACCTTC,TRBV30,TRBJ1-2,.,.
CASSPNLQGVGNTIYF,TGTGCCAGCAGCCCCAACCTGCAGGGTGTCGGAAACACCATATATTTT,TRBV3-1/TRBV3-2,TRBJ1-3,.,.
CASSINRDNLEQFF,TGTGCCAGTAGTATAAACCGGGACAACCTAGAGCAGTTCTTC,TRBV19,TRBJ2-1,.,.
CASSQDFRRVGDTQYF,TGCGCCAGCAGCCAAGATTTTCGCAGGGTTGGCGATACGCAGTATTTT,TRBV4-3,TRBJ2-3,.,.
CASSHPLAFRSYNEQFF,TGCGCCAGCAGCCATCCCCTAGCGTTCCGCTCCTACAATGAGCAGTTCTTC,TRBV4-1,TRBJ2-1,.,few
CASSVDPSGGAKNIQYF,TGTGCCAGCAGCGTAGACCCCAGCGGGGGAGCCAAAAACATTCAGTACTTC,TRBV9,TRBJ2-4,TRBD2,.
CASSLDRGDRGNTIYF,TGCGCCAGCAGTCTGGACAGGGGGGACCGAGGAAACACCATATATTTT,TRBV5-1,TRBJ1-3,TRBD1,.
CASSSPGTGAFF,TGTGCCAGCAGCTCCCCCGGGACAGGAGCTTTCTTT,TRBV6-5,TRBJ1-1,TRBD1,.
CASSLDPGYQETQYF,TGTGCCAGCAGCTTAGACCCAGGGTATCAAGAGACCCAGTACTTC,TRBV11-2,TRBJ2-5,.,.
CASSPQLGRVTEAFF,TGTGCCAGCTCACCACAATTGGGGAGGGTCACTGAAGCTTTCTTT,TRBV18,TRBJ1-1,.,.
CASSFTGQGAVDTQYF,TGTGCCAGCAGTTTCACGGGACAGGGGGCGGTAGATACGCAGTATTTT,TRBV27,TRBJ2-3,TRBD1,.
CSVALGQLNYGYTF,TGCAGCGTTGCCCTGGGCCAGCTCAACTATGGCTACACCTTC,TRBV29-1,TRBJ1-2,.,.
CSSSPENTDTQYF,TGCAGCTCCAGCCCGGAGAACACAGATACGCAGTATTTT,TRBV29-1,TRBJ2-3,.,.
CASSEPNRVEAFF,TGTGCCAGCAGTGAACCCAACAGGGTTGAAGCTTTCTTT,TRBV25-1,TRBJ1-1,.,.
CASSVYRADTQYF,TGCGCCAGCAGTGTTTACAGGGCAGATACGCAGTATTTT,TRBV10-2,TRBJ2-3,.,.
CASSEGQLYGYTF,TGTGCCAGCAGTGAAGGACAGCTCTATGGCTACACCTTC,TRBV2,TRBJ1-2,.,.
CASSVGQPYNEQFF,TGTGCCAGCAGTGTCGGACAGCCCTACAATGAGCAGTTCTTC,TRBV28,TRBJ2-1,.,.
CASSSQGAGGEKLFF,TGTGCCAGCAGTTCACAGGGGGCAGGTGGGGAAAAACTGTTTTTT,TRBV28,TRBJ1-4,TRBD1,many
CASSLIGGAYNEQFF,TGTGCCAGCAGCCTAATCGGGGGGGCCTACAATGAGCAGTTCTTC,TRBV6-4,TRBJ2-1,TRBD2,.
CASSLKRGSSYEQYF,TGTGCCAGCAGCTTGAAGCGGGGGAGCTCCTACGAGCAGTACTTC,TRBV5-4,TRBJ2-7,TRBD2,once
CASSLNKRGEAFF,TGTGCCAGCAGCTTAAATAAGAGGGGGGAAGCTTTCTTT,TRBV7-2,TRBJ1-1,.,.
CASSLSPGDRGYEQYF,TGTGCCAGCAGTTTATCCCCTGGGGACAGGGGGTACGAGCAGTACTTC,TRBV27,TRBJ2-7,TRBD1,.
CASGFGQVNSPLHF,TGTGCTAGTGGTTTTGGGCAGGTTAATTCACCCCTCCACTTT,TRBV12-5,TRBJ1-6,.,.